This entry features one TCR beta chain sequence. Its antigen is currently unknown. Via MiXCR, TCRdb re-called the 5' RACE reads, giving one row per CDR3 protein. The sample shows approximately 210,000 distinct CDR3 sequences, about 27% of them seen only once. The record originates from a study of T-cell memory formation after mild COVID-19. The CDR3 sequence is 13 residues long. Trimming left V 3 bases short and J 4 bases short, with 11 bases between. Germline V CDR1 and CDR2: SGHKS, YYEKEE (reference sequence). Findings of the study overall: Balance between CD4 and CD8 was seen in clones contracting day 15 to 85, and a CD4+ lean was seen in later expanders. Proof of SARS-CoV-2 specificity was absent for the second-wave clones that crested on day 37.

The specimen was PBMCs or a T cell subset sorted from them (not recorded which). This clonotype was obtained from an adult woman who had mild COVID-19 (a few samples of this study predate the infection). Cell type and time point are not known. The genes are TRBV5-5 and TRBJ2-7, with D possibly matching TRBD2 (6 bases). CDR3 residues: CASSSGTLYEQYF. The CDR3 nucleotides read TGTGCCAGCAGCTCCGGGACTCTATACGAGCAGTACTTC.